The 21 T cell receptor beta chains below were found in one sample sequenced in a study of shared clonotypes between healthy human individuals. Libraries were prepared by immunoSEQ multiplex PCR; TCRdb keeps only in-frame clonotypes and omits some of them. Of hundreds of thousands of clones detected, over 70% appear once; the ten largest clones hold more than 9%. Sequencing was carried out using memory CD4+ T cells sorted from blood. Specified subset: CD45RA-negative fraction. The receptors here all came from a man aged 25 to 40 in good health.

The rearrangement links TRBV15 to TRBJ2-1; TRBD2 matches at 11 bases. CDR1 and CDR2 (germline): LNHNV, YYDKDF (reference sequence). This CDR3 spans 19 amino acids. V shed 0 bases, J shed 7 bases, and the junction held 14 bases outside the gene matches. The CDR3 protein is CATSRDLTGSRLAGNEQFF. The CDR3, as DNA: TGTGCCACCAGCAGAGATCTGACAGGGAGTAGACTAGCGGGAAATGAGCAGTTCTTC.

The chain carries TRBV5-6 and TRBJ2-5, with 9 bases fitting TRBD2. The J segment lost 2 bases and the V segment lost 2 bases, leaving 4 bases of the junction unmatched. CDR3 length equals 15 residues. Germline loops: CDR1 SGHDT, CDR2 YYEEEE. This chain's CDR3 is CASSFGLAGQETQYF. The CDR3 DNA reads TGTGCCAGCAGCTTTGGCCTAGCGGGACAAGAGACCCAGTACTTC.

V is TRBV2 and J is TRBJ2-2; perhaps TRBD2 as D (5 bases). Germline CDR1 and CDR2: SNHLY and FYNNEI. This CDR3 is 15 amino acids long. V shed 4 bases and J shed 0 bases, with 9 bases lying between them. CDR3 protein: CASSGTSANTGELFF. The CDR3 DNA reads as TGTGCCAGCAGTGGGACTTCCGCGAACACCGGGGAGCTGTTTTTT.

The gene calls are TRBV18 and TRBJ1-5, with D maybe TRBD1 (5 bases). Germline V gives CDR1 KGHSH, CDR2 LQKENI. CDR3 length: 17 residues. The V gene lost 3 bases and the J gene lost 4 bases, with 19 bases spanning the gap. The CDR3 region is CASSPRGGSNLNQPQHF. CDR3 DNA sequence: TGTGCCAGCTCACCGAGGGGTGGCAGCAACTTAAATCAGCCCCAGCATTTT.

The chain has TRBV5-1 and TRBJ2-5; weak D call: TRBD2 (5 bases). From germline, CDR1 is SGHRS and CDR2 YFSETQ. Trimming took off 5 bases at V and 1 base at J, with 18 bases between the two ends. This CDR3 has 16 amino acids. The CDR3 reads CASSSSRPGSQETQYF. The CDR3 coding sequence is TGCGCCAGCAGTAGTAGTAGGCCGGGGTCCCAAGAGACCCAGTACTTC.

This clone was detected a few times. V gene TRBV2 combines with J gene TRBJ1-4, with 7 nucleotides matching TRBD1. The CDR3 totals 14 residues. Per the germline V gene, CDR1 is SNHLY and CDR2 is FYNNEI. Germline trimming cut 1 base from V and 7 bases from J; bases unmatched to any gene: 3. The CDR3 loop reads CASSEGQGGEKLFF. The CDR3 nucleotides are TGTGCCAGCAGTGAAGGACAGGGCGGTGAAAAACTGTTTTTT. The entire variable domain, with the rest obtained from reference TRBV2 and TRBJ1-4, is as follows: EPEVTQTPSHQVTQMGQEVILRCVPISNHLYFYWYRQILGQKVEFLVSFYNNEISEKSEIFDDQFSVERPDGSNFTLKIRSTKLEDSAMYFCASSEGQGGEKLFFGSGTQLSVL.

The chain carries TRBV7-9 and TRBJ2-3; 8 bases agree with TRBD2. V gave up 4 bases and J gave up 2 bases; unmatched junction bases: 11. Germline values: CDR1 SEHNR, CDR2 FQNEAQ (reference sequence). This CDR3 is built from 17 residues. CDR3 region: CASSSVAGIGVTDTQYF. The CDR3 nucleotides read TGTGCCAGCAGCTCTGTAGCGGGAATAGGGGTCACAGATACGCAGTATTTT.

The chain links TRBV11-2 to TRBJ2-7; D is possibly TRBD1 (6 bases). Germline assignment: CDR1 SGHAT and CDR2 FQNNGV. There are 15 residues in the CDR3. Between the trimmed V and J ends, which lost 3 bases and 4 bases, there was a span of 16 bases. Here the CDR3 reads CASSFFRTALYEQYF. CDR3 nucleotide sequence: TGTGCCAGCAGCTTTTTTAGGACAGCCTTGTACGAGCAGTACTTC.

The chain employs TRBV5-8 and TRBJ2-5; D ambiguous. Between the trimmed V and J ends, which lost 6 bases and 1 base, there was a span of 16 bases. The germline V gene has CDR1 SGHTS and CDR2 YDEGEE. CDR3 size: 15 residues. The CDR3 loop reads CASILLSGFQETQYF. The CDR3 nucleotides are TGTGCCAGCATCCTGCTGTCTGGCTTCCAAGAGACCCAGTACTTC.

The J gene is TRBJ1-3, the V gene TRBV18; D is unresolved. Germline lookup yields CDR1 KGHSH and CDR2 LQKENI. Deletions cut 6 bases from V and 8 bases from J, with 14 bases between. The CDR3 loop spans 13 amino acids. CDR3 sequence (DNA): TGTGCCAGCTCGAAAGGCGGCATTGACACCATATATTTT. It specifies CASSKGGIDTIYF.

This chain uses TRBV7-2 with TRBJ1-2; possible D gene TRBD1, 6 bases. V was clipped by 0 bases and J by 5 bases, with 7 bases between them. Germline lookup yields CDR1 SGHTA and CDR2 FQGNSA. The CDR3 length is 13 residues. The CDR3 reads CASSLADSYGYTF. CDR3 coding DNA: TGTGCCAGCAGCTTAGCGGACAGTTATGGCTACACCTTC.

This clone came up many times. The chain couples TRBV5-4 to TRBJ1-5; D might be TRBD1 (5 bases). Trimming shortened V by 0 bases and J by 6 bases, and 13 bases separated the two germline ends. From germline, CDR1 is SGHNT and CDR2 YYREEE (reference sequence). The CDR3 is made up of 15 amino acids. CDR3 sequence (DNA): TGTGCCAGCAGCTTGGGGACACATGGTGGTCAGCCCCAGCATTTT. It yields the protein CASSLGTHGGQPQHF.

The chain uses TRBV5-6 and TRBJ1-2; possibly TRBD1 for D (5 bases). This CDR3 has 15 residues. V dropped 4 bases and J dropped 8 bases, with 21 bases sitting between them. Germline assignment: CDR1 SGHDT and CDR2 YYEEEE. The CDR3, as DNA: TGTGCCAGCAGCAATGGCGGGCCGCGGGGCGAGGGCTACACCTTC. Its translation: CASSNGGPRGEGYTF.

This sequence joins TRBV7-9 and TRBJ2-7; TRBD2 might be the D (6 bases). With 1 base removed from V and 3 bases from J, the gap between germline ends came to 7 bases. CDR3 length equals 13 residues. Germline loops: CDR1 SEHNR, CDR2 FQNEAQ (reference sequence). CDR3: CASSLGRDYEQYF. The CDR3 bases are TGTGCCAGCAGCTTAGGGCGGGACTACGAGCAGTACTTC. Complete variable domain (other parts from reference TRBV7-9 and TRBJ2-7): DTGVSQNPRHKITKRGQNVTFRCDPISEHNRLYWYRQTLGQGPEFLTYFQNEAQLEKSRLLSDRFSAERPKGSFSTLEIQRTEQGDSAMYLCASSLGRDYEQYFGPGTRLTVT.

The CDR3 DNA reads as TGCGCCAGCAGCCTAGGACAGGCCAGGTTTGGTGAGCAGTTCTTC. Translated: CASSLGQARFGEQFF. The chain couples TRBV5-1 to TRBJ2-1; 7 bases map to TRBD1. CDR3 length equals 15 residues. Germline values: CDR1 SGHRS, CDR2 YFSETQ. V trimming: 4 bases; J trimming: 9 bases; junction bases outside the gene matches: 13.

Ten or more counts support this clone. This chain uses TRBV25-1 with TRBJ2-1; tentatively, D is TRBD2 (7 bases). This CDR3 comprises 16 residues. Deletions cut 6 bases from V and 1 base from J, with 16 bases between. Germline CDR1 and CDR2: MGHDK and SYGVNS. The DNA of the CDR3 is TGTGCCAGCAGCCCAGAGGGGGGGGAATCCTACAATGAGCAGTTCTTC. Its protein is CASSPEGGESYNEQFF.

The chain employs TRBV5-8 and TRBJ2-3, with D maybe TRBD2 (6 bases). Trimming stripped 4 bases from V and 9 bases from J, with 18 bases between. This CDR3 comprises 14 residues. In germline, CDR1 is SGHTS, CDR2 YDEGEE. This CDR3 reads CASSQAAGTLTQYF. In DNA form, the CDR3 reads TGTGCCAGCAGCCAGGCGGCAGGGACTTTGACGCAGTATTTT. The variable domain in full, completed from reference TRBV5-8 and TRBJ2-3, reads EAGVTQSPTHLIKTRGQQATLRCSPISGHTSVYWYQQALGLGLQFLLWYDEGEERNRGNFPPRFSGRQFPNYSSELNVNALELEDSALYLCASSQAAGTLTQYFGPGTRLTVL.

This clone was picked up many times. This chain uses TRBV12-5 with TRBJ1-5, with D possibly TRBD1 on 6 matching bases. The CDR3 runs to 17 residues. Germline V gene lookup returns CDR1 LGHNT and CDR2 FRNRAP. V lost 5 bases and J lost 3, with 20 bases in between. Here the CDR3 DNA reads TGTGCTAGTGGTCCGCGTAAACCTACAGGGATCAATCAGCCCCAGCATTTT. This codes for CASGPRKPTGINQPQHF.

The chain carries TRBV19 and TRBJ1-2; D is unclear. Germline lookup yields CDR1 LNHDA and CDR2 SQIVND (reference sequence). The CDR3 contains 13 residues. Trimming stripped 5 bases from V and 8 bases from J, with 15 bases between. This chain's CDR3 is CASSPSRQWGYTF. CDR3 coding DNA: TGTGCCAGTAGTCCATCCAGGCAGTGGGGCTACACCTTC.

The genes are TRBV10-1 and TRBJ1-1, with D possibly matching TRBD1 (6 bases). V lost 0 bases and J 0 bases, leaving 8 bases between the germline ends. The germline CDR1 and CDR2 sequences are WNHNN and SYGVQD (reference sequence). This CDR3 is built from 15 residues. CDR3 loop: CASSESPGVNTEAFF. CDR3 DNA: TGCGCCAGCAGTGAGTCCCCAGGGGTGAACACTGAAGCTTTCTTT.

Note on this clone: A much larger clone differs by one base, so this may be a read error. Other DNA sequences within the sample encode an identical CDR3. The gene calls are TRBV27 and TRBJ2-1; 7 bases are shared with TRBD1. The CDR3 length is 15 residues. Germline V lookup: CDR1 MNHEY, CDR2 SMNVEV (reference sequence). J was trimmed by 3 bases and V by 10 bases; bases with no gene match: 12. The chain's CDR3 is CATRSRDRDYNEQFF. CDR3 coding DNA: TGTGCCACCCGGTCCCGAGACAGGGACTACAATGAGCAGTTCTTC.